This T cell receptor beta chain originates from a study of tumor and adjacent non-tumor tissue in lung cancer. About the study: There were around 11 adenocarcinoma, a couple of squamous cell carcinoma and 1 small cell lung cancer cases.

Study-wide points: Normal lung showed higher cumulative top 100 clone frequency than tumor.

The template was RNA from unsorted bulk tissue. This non-tumor lung sample came from over 3 cm beyond the tumor edge. There are a few counts of this clonotype. Its antigen remains unidentified. A modified ARM-PCR protocol with three rounds of nested PCR amplified TCRbeta. TCRdb re-derived calls from the multiplex PCR reads in MiXCR, one entry per CDR3 protein. The data hold 100,000 or so distinct CDR3 sequences, with 65% observed a single time. The sequenced sample was distant non-tumor lung tissue. This sequence was found in a man aged 25 to 45 with non-small cell lung cancer.

CDR3 nucleotide sequence: TGTGCCAGCTCTGGGGAGTTTTTACGGGACACTGAAGCTTTCTTT. Protein: CASSGEFLRDTEAFF. V gene TRBV11-2 combines with J gene TRBJ1-1; D ambiguous. V was pared by 8 bases and J by 3 bases, with 19 bases between. The germline V gene encodes CDR1 SGHAT and CDR2 FQNNGV. CDR3 length equals 15 residues.